This T cell receptor (beta chain) was identified in a study of blood T cell repertoires in COVID-19. For the study at large: Some COVID-19 samples were acute and others convalescent; all came from the United States, Italy and Spain. PBMCs, B-cell-depleted T cells, or T cells were the source of the cDNA or gDNA that made up the material.

Produced via immunoSEQ multiplex PCR; TCRdb's table is partial and in-frame only. In the table there are some 59,000 clones, 60% to 80% of which are singletons. In germline, CDR1 is MRHNA, CDR2 SNTAGT. This CDR3 region has 14 residues. The V end lost 3 bases, the J end lost 0 bases, and 9 bases lay between the germline ends. The receptor was isolated from a man aged 80 or over with active or convalescent COVID-19. The specimen was peripheral blood. The gene calls are TRBV6-4 and TRBJ2-7; no clear D gene. As DNA, the CDR3 is TGTGCCAGCAGTGAAAAGGAGAGCTCCTACGAGCAGTACTTC. This encodes CASSEKESSYEQYF.